The rows below give T cell receptor beta chains drawn from one sample of a study of shared clonotypes between healthy human individuals. Sequenced by immunoSEQ multiplex PCR; TCRdb stores in-frame clones only, minus some. Of roughly 500,000 clones detected, roughly three quarters appear once; the ten largest clones hold around 13%. Material for sequencing was PBMCs. These receptors were collected from a woman in her thirties or forties in good health. Some clones in this sample may be carry-over from other donors' samples. The conserved cysteine and the conserved F or W are not part of the CDR3 here.

J gene | V gene | CDR3 protein
TRBJ2-7 | TRBV20-1 | SADPEYEQY
TRBJ2-3 | TRBV7-9 | ASSFDFLTDTQY
TRBJ2-1 | TRBV9 | ASSVYGTEDNEQF
TRBJ2-7 | TRBV7-2 | ASSFSLAEQY
TRBJ2-6 | TRBV5-6 | ASSLDGSLYSGANVLT
TRBJ2-2 | TRBV15 | ATSRGGGDTGELF
TRBJ2-7 | TRBV18 | ASSPAGGRHEQY
TRBJ2-5 | TRBV5-5 | ASSFGGGETQY
TRBJ2-5 | TRBV5-1 | ASSLTGGAQETQY
TRBJ2-7 | TRBV18 | ASSPSGRLPYEQY
TRBJ2-4 | TRBV4-1 | ASSQEEGYIQY
TRBJ2-1 | TRBV7-8 | ASSVDRYNEQF
TRBJ2-4 | TRBV9 | ASSDTGGRDIQY
TRBJ2-1 | TRBV30 | AWIPRSSYNEQF
TRBJ1-1 | TRBV19 | ASSVQGGTEAF
TRBJ2-1 | TRBV2 | ASSGGSSSYNEQF
TRBJ2-1 | TRBV28 | ASSSDYNEQF
TRBJ2-2 | TRBV7-9 | ASEEQNTGELF
TRBJ2-5 | TRBV21-1 | ASNSLAGDQETQY
TRBJ1-5 | TRBV28 | ASSLFRRAREPQH
TRBJ1-2 | TRBV28 | ASSPPGTGSSYT
TRBJ2-7 | TRBV5-4 | ASSPKQGAVYEQY